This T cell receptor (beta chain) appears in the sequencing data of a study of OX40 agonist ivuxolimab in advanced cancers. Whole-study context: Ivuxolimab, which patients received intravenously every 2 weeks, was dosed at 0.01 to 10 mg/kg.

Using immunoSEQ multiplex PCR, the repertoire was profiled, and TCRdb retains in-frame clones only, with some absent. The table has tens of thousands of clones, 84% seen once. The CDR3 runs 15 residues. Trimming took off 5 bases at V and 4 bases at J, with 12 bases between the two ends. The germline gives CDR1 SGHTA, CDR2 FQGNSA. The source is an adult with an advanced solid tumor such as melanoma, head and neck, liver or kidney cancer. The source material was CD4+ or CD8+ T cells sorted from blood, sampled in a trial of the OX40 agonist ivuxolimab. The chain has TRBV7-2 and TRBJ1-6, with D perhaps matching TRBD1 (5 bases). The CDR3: CASSRYRGYNSPLHF. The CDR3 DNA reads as TGTGCCAGCAGCCGATATCGGGGGTATAATTCACCCCTCCACTTT.